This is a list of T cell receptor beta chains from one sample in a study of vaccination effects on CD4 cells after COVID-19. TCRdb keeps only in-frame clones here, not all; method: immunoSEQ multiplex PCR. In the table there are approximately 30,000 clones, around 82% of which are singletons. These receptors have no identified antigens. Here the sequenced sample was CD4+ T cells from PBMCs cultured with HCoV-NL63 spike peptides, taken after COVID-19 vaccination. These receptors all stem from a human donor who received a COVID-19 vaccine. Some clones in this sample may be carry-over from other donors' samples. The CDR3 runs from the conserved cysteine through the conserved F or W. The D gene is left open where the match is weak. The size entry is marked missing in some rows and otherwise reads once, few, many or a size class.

CDR3: CASSYGRGVLNEQFF
DNA: TGTGCCAGCAGTTACGGAAGGGGGGTCTTGAATGAGCAGTTCTTC
J: TRBJ2-1
V: TRBV6-2/TRBV6-3
D: .
size: .

CDR3: CASTPDGSRRGYTF
DNA: TGTGCCAGCACCCCCGATGGCTCCCGGCGGGGCTACACCTTC
J: TRBJ1-2
V: TRBV6-5
D: .
size: .

CDR3: CASREGLWNEKLFF
DNA: TGTGCCAGCAGGGAGGGACTTTGGAATGAAAAACTGTTTTTT
J: TRBJ1-4
V: TRBV6-5
D: .
size: .

CDR3: CASSEAGDRVNTEAFF
DNA: TGTGCCAGCAGTGAAGCGGGCGACAGGGTGAACACTGAAGCTTTCTTT
J: TRBJ1-1
V: TRBV2
D: TRBD1
size: .

CDR3: CSVTTRQTQYF
DNA: TGCAGCGTCACTACCCGACAGACCCAGTACTTC
J: TRBJ2-5
V: TRBV29-1
D: .
size: .

CDR3: CASSTTQAYTIYF
DNA: TGTGCCAGTAGTACCACTCAGGCATACACCATATATTTT
J: TRBJ1-3
V: TRBV19
D: .
size: .

CDR3: CASSLAGVNYGYTF
DNA: TGTGCCAGCAGCTTAGCAGGGGTGAACTATGGCTACACCTTC
J: TRBJ1-2
V: TRBV7-9
D: .
size: .

CDR3: CASSRGPNYGYTF
DNA: TGTGCCAGCAGCCGAGGCCCCAACTATGGCTACACCTTC
J: TRBJ1-2
V: TRBV11-2
D: .
size: .

CDR3: CASSSYGGGKDTQYF
DNA: TGCGCCAGCAGCTCTTACGGGGGGGGAAAAGATACGCAGTATTTT
J: TRBJ2-3
V: TRBV4-1
D: TRBD2
size: .

CDR3: CASSRTSGGGETQYF
DNA: TGTGCCAGCAGCCGGACTAGCGGGGGGGGAGAGACCCAGTACTTC
J: TRBJ2-5
V: TRBV6-5
D: TRBD2
size: once

CDR3: CSVDRGAGDTQYF
DNA: TGCAGCGTTGATCGGGGGGCAGGAGATACGCAGTATTTT
J: TRBJ2-3
V: TRBV29-1
D: .
size: .

CDR3: CASSLQQGSNTQYF
DNA: TGCGCCAGCAGCTTACAACAGGGATCAAATACGCAGTATTTT
J: TRBJ2-3
V: TRBV5-1
D: .
size: .

CDR3: CATSSGSNQPQHF
DNA: TGTGCCACCAGTTCTGGGAGTAATCAGCCCCAGCATTTT
J: TRBJ1-5
V: TRBV15
D: .
size: .

CDR3: CASMADRNTGELFF
DNA: TGTGCCAGCATGGCTGACAGGAACACCGGGGAGCTGTTTTTT
J: TRBJ2-2
V: TRBV2
D: .
size: once

CDR3: CASSTRQGGLRNEQFF
DNA: TGTGCCAGTAGTACCAGACAGGGGGGATTGCGCAATGAGCAGTTCTTC
J: TRBJ2-1
V: TRBV19
D: TRBD1
size: .

CDR3: CATSAPGSGTDTQYF
DNA: TGTGCCACCAGTGCGCCCGGGTCTGGCACAGATACGCAGTATTTT
J: TRBJ2-3
V: TRBV24-1
D: .
size: .

CDR3: CSVGVETQYF
DNA: TGCAGCGTTGGTGTGGAGACCCAGTACTTC
J: TRBJ2-5
V: TRBV29-1
D: .
size: .

CDR3: CASSPESFSGANVLTF
DNA: TGTGCCAGCTCACCGGAGAGCTTCTCTGGGGCCAACGTCCTGACTTTC
J: TRBJ2-6
V: TRBV18
D: .
size: .

CDR3: CASSDSFSGQGPLHF
DNA: TGTGCCAGCAGTGACTCGTTTTCGGGACAGGGACCCCTCCACTTT
J: TRBJ1-6
V: TRBV6-4
D: TRBD1
size: once

CDR3: CASNPALDRTPNTGELFF
DNA: TGTGCCAGCAACCCCGCCCTGGACAGAACGCCGAACACCGGGGAGCTGTTTTTT
J: TRBJ2-2
V: TRBV21-1
D: .
size: once

CDR3: CASRGQGAYGYTF
DNA: TGTGCCAGCAGGGGACAGGGTGCCTATGGCTACACCTTC
J: TRBJ1-2
V: TRBV2
D: TRBD1
size: .

CDR3: CASSQDRQGGLVPKETQYF
DNA: TGTGCCAGCAGCCAAGATCGACAGGGGGGACTAGTCCCAAAAGAGACCCAGTACTTC
J: TRBJ2-5
V: TRBV14
D: .
size: .

CDR3: CASSPPTGRDTGELFF
DNA: TGTGCCAGCTCACCTCCTACCGGTCGGGACACCGGGGAGCTGTTTTTT
J: TRBJ2-2
V: TRBV18
D: .
size: once

CDR3: CASSLAPSGGIGGTDTQYF
DNA: TGCGCCAGCAGCTTGGCTCCTAGCGGGGGCATAGGAGGCACAGATACGCAGTATTTT
J: TRBJ2-3
V: TRBV5-1
D: TRBD2
size: .

CDR3: CASSVFQETQYF
DNA: TGTGCCAGCAGTGTCTTCCAAGAGACCCAGTACTTC
J: TRBJ2-5
V: TRBV2
D: .
size: .

CDR3: CASSPTWANEKLFF
DNA: TGTGCCAGCAGCCCCACGTGGGCTAATGAAAAACTGTTTTTT
J: TRBJ1-4
V: TRBV7-8
D: .
size: .

CDR3: CASSLAGRTNNEQFF
DNA: TGTGCCAGCAGCTTAGCCGGCAGAACCAACAATGAGCAGTTCTTC
J: TRBJ2-1
V: TRBV7-9
D: .
size: .

CDR3: CASKGTTNYGYTF
DNA: TGTGCCAGCAAAGGAACAACCAACTATGGCTACACCTTC
J: TRBJ1-2
V: TRBV2
D: .
size: .

CDR3: CASSLAGADNEQFF
DNA: TGCGCCAGCAGCTTAGCGGGGGCCGACAATGAGCAGTTCTTC
J: TRBJ2-1
V: TRBV5-1
D: TRBD2
size: .

CDR3: CASAMGGPASDGELFF
DNA: TGTGCCAGCGCAATGGGGGGTCCAGCCAGTGACGGGGAGCTGTTTTTT
J: TRBJ2-2
V: TRBV11-3
D: .
size: .

CDR3: CASSGSAGPETEAFF
DNA: TGTGCCAGCAGTGGGTCAGCAGGGCCTGAGACTGAAGCTTTCTTT
J: TRBJ1-1
V: TRBV6-4
D: .
size: .

CDR3: CATSDFRESYNEQFF
DNA: TGTGCCACCAGTGATTTCCGGGAATCCTACAATGAGCAGTTCTTC
J: TRBJ2-1
V: TRBV24-1
D: .
size: .